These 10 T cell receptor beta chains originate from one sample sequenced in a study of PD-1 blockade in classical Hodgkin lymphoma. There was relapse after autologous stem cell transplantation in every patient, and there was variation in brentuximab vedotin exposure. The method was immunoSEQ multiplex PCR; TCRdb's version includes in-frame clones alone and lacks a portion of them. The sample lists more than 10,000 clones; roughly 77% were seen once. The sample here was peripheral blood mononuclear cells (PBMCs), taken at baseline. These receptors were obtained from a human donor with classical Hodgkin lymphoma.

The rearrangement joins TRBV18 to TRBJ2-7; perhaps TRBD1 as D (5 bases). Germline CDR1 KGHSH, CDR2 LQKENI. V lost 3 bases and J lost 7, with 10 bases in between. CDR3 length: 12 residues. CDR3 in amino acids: CASSPQQAEQYF. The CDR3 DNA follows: TGTGCCAGCTCACCCCAACAGGCGGAGCAGTACTTC.

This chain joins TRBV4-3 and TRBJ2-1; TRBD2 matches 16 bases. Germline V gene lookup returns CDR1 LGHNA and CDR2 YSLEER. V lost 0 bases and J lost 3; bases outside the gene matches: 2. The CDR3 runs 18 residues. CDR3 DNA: TGCGCCAGCAGCCAAGATGGGACTAGCGGGGGGGTCTACAATGAGCAGTTCTTC. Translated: CASSQDGTSGGVYNEQFF.

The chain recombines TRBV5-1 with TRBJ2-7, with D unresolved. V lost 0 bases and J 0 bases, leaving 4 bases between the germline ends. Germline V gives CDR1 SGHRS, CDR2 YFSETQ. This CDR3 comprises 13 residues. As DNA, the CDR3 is TGCGCCAGCAGCTTGGTGGGCTCCTACGAGCAGTACTTC. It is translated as CASSLVGSYEQYF.

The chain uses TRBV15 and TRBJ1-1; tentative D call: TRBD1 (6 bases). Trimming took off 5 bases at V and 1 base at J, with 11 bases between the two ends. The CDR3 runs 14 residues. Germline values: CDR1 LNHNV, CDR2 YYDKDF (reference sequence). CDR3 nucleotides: TGTGCCACCAGCGGCGGGACAACGAACACTGAAGCTTTCTTT. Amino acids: CATSGGTTNTEAFF.

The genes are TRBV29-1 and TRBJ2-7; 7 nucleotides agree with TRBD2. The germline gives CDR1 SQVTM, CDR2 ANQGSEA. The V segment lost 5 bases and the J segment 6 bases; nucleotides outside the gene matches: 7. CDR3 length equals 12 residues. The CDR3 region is CSVRAGEGEQYF. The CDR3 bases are TGCAGCGTTAGGGCGGGAGAGGGCGAGCAGTACTTC.

CDR3 nucleotides: TGTGCCAGTAGTATAGATTGGGACAGGGCGTTTGGCTACACCTTC. Residues: CASSIDWDRAFGYTF. The chain uses TRBV19 and TRBJ1-2; 9 bases align to TRBD1. CDR1 and CDR2 from the germline V gene are LNHDA and SQIVND (reference sequence). CDR3 length equals 15 residues. Trimming cost V 0 bases and J 7 bases; bases outside gene matches: 6.

Written as DNA, the CDR3 is TGTGCCAGCAGTCCCGGGGGGGCCTCCTACAATGAGCAGTTCTTC. As protein: CASSPGGASYNEQFF. This sequence joins TRBV5-4 and TRBJ2-1; 8 nucleotides match TRBD2. This CDR3 has 15 residues. CDR1 SGHNT and CDR2 YYREEE come from the germline V gene (reference sequence). With 5 bases clipped from V and 0 bases from J, the junction kept 4 bases outside the gene matches.

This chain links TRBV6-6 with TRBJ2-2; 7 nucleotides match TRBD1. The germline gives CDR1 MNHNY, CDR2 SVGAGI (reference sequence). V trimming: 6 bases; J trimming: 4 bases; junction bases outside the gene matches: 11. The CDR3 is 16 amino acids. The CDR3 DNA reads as TGTGCCAGCAGCGGCCACAGGGGTTCTATCACCGGGGAGCTGTTTTTT. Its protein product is CASSGHRGSITGELFF.

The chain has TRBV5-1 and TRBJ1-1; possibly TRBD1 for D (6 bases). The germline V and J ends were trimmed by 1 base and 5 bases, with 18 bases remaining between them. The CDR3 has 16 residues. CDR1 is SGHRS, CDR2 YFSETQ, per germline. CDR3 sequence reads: CASSLSLWGGRTEAFF. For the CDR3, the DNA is TGCGCCAGCAGCTTGAGCCTGTGGGGGGGCCGTACTGAAGCTTTCTTT. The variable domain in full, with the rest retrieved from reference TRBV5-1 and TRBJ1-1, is KAGVTQTPRYLIKTRGQQVTLSCSPISGHRSVSWYQQTPGQGLQFLFEYFSETQRNKGNFPGRFSGRQFSNSRSEMNVSTLELGDSALYLCASSLSLWGGRTEAFFGQGTRLTVV.

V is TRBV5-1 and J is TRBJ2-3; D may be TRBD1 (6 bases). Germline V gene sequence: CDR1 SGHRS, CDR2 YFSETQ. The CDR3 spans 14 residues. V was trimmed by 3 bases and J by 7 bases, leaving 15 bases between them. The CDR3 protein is CASSSGTPPNTQYF. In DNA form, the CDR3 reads TGCGCCAGCAGCTCCGGGACACCCCCGAATACGCAGTATTTT.